The entry that follows covers one T cell receptor beta chain sequence. The antigen is not known. The data were taken from a study of shared clonotypes between healthy human individuals. Across the whole study: The plates for each donor numbered three CD4 naive, three CD4 memory, two CD8 naive and one CD8 memory.

Germline CDR1 reads SEHNR; CDR2 reads FQNEAQ (reference sequence). This CDR3 region has 13 residues. Sequenced by immunoSEQ multiplex PCR; TCRdb stores in-frame clones only, minus some. The table has some 900,000 clones, more than 75% seen once. Study-wide findings and caveats: Expectations were that clonotype sharing among donors would be affected by sequencing depth.

The study drew its donors from healthy HIV-negative adults without recent acute infections or vaccinations. This receptor was identified in a man aged 18 to 30 in good health. The rearrangement joins TRBV7-9 to TRBJ2-5, with D perhaps matching TRBD2 (5 bases). The end of the DNA fits TRBJ2-7 better, so the J call may be wrong. Material: memory CD4+ T cells sorted from blood. Sample subset: CD45RA-negative fraction. CDR3 coding DNA: TGTGCCAGCAGCCGGGATTTTACCTACGAGCAGTACTTC. Protein product: CASSRDFTYEQYF.